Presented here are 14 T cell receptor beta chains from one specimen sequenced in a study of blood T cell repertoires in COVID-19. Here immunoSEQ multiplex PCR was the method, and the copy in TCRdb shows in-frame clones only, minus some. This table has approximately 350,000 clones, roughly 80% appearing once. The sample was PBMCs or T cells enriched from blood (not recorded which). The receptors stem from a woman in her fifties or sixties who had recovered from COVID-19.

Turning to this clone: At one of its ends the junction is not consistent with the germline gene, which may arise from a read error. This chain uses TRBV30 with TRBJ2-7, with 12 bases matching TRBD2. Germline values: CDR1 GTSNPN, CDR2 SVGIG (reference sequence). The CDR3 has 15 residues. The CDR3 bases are TGTGCCTGGAGTACACCAACAGGACTAGCGGGAAGATGTAATTTC. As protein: CAWSTPTGLAGRCNF.

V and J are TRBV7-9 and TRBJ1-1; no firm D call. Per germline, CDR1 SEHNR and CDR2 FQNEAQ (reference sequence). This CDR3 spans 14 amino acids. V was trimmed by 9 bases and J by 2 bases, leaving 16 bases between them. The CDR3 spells CARSHPATNTEAFF. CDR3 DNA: TGTGCCAGGAGCCATCCCGCGACAAACACTGAAGCTTTCTTT.

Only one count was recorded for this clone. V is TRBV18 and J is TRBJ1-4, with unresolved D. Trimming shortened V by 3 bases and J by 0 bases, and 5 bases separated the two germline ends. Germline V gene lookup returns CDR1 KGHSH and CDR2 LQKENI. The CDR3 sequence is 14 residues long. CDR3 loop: CASSPGATNEKLFF. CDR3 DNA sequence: TGTGCCAGCTCACCGGGAGCAACTAATGAAAAACTGTTTTTT.

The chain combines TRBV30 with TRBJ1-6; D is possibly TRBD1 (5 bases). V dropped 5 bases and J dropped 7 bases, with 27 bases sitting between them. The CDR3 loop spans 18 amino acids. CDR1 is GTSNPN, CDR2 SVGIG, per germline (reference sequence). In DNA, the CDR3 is TGTGCCTGGGGGGTTCACTTCAACCCCGGGCAGGGAAATTCACCCCTCCACTTT. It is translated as CAWGVHFNPGQGNSPLHF.

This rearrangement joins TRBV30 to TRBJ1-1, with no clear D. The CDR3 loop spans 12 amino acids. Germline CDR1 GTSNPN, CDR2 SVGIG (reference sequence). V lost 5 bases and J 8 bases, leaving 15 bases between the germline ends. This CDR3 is CAWAESRGEAFF. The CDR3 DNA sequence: TGTGCCTGGGCCGAAAGTCGGGGAGAAGCTTTCTTT. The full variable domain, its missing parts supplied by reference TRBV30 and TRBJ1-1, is SQTIHQWPATLVQPVGSPLSLECTVEGTSNPNLYWYRQAAGRGLQLLFYSVGIGQISSEVPQNLSASRPQDRQFILSSKKLLLSDSGFYLCAWAESRGEAFFGQGTRLTVV.

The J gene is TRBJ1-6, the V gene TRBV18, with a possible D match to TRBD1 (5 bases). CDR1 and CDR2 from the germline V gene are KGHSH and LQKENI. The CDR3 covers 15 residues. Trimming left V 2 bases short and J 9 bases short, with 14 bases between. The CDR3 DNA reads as TGTGCCAGCTCACCAGAATCAGGACAAGGTTCACCCCTCCACTTT. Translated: CASSPESGQGSPLHF.

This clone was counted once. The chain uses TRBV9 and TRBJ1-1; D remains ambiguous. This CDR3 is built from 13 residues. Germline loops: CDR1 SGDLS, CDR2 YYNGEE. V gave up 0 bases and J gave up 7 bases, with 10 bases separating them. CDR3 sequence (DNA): TGTGCCAGCAGCGTAGCATCTGGAGGTGAAGCTTTCTTT. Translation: CASSVASGGEAFF.

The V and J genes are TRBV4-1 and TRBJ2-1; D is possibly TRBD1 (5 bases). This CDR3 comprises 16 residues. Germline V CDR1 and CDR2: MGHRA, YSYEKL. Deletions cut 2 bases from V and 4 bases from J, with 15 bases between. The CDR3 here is CASSQNDDSSYNEQFF. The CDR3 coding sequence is TGCGCCAGCAGCCAAAACGACGACAGTTCTTACAATGAGCAGTTCTTC.

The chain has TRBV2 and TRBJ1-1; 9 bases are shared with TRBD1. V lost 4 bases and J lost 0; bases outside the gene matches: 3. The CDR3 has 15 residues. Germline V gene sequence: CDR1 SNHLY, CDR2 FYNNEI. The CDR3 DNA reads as TGTGCCAGCAGTGTTCGGGACAGGGTGAACACTGAAGCTTTCTTT. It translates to CASSVRDRVNTEAFF.

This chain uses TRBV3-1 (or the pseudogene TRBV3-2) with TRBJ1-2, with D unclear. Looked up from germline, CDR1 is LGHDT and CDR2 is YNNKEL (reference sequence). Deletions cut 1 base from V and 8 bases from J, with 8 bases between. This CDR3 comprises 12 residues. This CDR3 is CASSQAQIGYTF. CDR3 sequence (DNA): TGTGCCAGCAGCCAAGCCCAGATCGGCTACACCTTC.

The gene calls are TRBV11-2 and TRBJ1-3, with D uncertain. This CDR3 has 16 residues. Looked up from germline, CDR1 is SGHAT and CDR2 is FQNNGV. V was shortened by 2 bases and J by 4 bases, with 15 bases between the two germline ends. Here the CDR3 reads CASSLRTGGLGNTIYF. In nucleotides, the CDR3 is TGTGCCAGCAGCTTAAGGACCGGAGGGTTGGGAAACACCATATATTTT.

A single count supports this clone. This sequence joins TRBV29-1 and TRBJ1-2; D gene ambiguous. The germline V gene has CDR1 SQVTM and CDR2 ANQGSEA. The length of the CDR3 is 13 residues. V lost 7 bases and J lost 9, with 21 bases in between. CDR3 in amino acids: CSAGSGNYVSYTF. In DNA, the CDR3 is TGCAGCGCGGGGTCAGGAAATTATGTTAGCTACACCTTC.

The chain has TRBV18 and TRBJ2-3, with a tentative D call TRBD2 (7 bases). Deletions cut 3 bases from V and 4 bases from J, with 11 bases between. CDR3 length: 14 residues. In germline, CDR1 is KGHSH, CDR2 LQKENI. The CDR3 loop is CASSPGGRADTQYF. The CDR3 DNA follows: TGTGCCAGCTCACCCGGGGGGCGTGCAGATACGCAGTATTTT. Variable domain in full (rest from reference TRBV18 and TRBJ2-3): NAGVMQNPRHLVRRRGQEARLRCSPMKGHSHVYWYRQLPEEGLKFMVYLQKENIIDESGMPKERFSAEFPKEGPSILRIQQVVRGDSAAYFCASSPGGRADTQYFGPGTRLTVL.

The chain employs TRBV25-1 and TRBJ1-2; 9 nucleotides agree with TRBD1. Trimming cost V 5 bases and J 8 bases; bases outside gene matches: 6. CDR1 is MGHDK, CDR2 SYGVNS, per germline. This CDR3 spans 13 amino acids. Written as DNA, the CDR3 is TGTGCCAGCAGTAAGACAGGGGGATTAGGCTACACCTTC. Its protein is CASSKTGGLGYTF.